This TCR beta chain was captured in a study of blood T cell repertoires in COVID-19. Assay: immunoSEQ multiplex PCR; the TCRdb copy retains only in-frame clones and omits some. Among approximately 140,000 clones, roughly 84% were seen once, and the ten largest hold 8.9%. In germline, CDR1 is SGDLS, CDR2 YYNGEE. With 2 bases removed from V and 4 bases from J, the gap between germline ends came to 4 bases. The CDR3 has 12 amino acids. V gene TRBV9 combines with J gene TRBJ1-3, with D uncertain. The TCR sequence derives from a man younger than 45 with COVID-19, enrolled during active disease. The sample consisted of peripheral blood. CDR3 in DNA: TGTGCCAGCAGCGTCGGGGGAAACACCATATATTTT. Protein: CASSVGGNTIYF. Based on the CDR3 plus reference TRBV9 and TRBJ1-3, the full variable domain is DSGVTQTPKHLITATGQRVTLRCSPRSGDLSVYWYQQSLDQGLQFLIQYYNGEERAKGNILERFSAQQFPDLHSELNLSSLELGDSALYFCASSVGGNTIYFGEGSWLTVV.